What follows are 14 T cell receptor beta chains derived from one specimen sequenced in a study of breast tumors, draining lymph nodes, adjacent tissues. Via MiXCR, TCRdb re-called the multiplex PCR reads, giving one row per CDR3 protein. The sample lists fewer than 250,000 distinct CDR3 sequences; approximately 29% were seen once. The lymph nodes were axillary draining lymph nodes from breast cancer patients. The material sequenced was axillary lymph node tissue. The receptors shown here come from a female donor with breast cancer. Some clones in this sample may be carry-over from other donors' samples.

For this clonotype: A single base separates this from a much larger clone, so it may be a read error. The V gene is TRBV19, the J gene TRBJ2-4; D not certain. Germline loops: CDR1 LNHDA, CDR2 SQIVND (reference sequence). There are 16 residues in the CDR3. The CDR3 protein is CAGSIVNRADKNIQYF. The CDR3, as DNA: TGTGCCGGTAGTATCGTTAATCGGGCCGACAAAAACATTCAGTACTTC.

This clonotype has a count of ten or more. CDR3 loop: CASRGRTNNSPLHF. In nucleotides, the CDR3 is TGTGCCAGCAGGGGACGGACGAATAATTCACCCCTCCACTTT. The chain carries TRBV27 and TRBJ1-6; D is possibly TRBD1 (5 bases). V lost 6 bases and J 5 bases, leaving 11 bases between the germline ends. CDR1 and CDR2 (germline): MNHEY, SMNVEV (reference sequence). This CDR3 is built from 14 residues.

Only a few counts were recorded for this clonotype. A read error may account for a junction end that differs from germline. The chain combines TRBV5-1 with TRBJ2-1; D not resolved. The CDR3 extends over 13 amino acids. Germline lookup yields CDR1 SGHRS and CDR2 YFSETQ. The CDR3 region is CASSTVPANDQFF. Here the CDR3 DNA reads TGCGCCAGCAGCACTGTCCCTGCGAATGACCAGTTCTTC.

This clonotype was observed many times. V usage is TRBV20-1 and J usage is TRBJ1-2; 7 nucleotides line up with TRBD1. Germline CDR1 reads DFQATT; CDR2 reads SNEGSKA (reference sequence). The CDR3 consists of 12 residues. Trimming cost V 6 bases and J 4 bases; bases outside gene matches: 5. The CDR3 loop is CSARDSSYGYTF. As DNA, the CDR3 is TGCAGTGCAAGGGACAGCTCCTATGGCTACACCTTC.

The chain couples TRBV6-5 to TRBJ2-5; 8 nucleotides line up with TRBD2. Germline V gene sequence: CDR1 MNHEY, CDR2 SVGAGI. The CDR3 totals 16 residues. Trimming removed 2 bases from V and 5 bases from J; junction bases left unmatched: 10. The CDR3: CASSYGGRKVEETQYF. In nucleotides, the CDR3 is TGTGCCAGCAGTTACGGCGGGAGGAAGGTTGAGGAGACCCAGTACTTC.

This clonotype has a handful of counts. The chain employs TRBV12-5 and TRBJ2-4; D is uncertain. From germline, CDR1 is LGHNT and CDR2 FRNRAP. Deletions cut 1 base from V and 1 base from J, with 20 bases between. This CDR3 contains 19 residues. The CDR3 sequence is CASGLGLDGLGRAKNIQYF. For the CDR3, the DNA is TGTGCTAGTGGTTTGGGACTGGACGGGCTAGGTAGGGCCAAAAACATTCAGTACTTC.

V is TRBV5-5 and J is TRBJ1-4; 7 bases are a match to TRBD1. Per the germline V gene, CDR1 is SGHKS and CDR2 is YYEKEE (reference sequence). V trimming: 4 bases; J trimming: 2 bases; junction bases outside the gene matches: 8. The CDR3 runs to 16 residues. DNA of the CDR3: TGTGCCAGCAGCCCGAAAACAGGGGTCACTAATGAAAAACTGTTTTTT. It codes for CASSPKTGVTNEKLFF.

The chain links TRBV4-3 to TRBJ2-6; D call uncertain. V lost 0 bases to trimming and J lost 2 bases, with 8 bases between them. This CDR3 is built from 16 residues. Germline V gene sequence: CDR1 LGHNA, CDR2 YSLEER. This chain's CDR3 is CASSQDWAAGANVLTF. DNA of the CDR3: TGCGCCAGCAGCCAAGATTGGGCAGCTGGGGCCAACGTCCTGACTTTC.

This rearrangement joins TRBV7-2 to TRBJ2-6, with TRBD2 matching over 7 bases. Germline CDR1 SGHTA, CDR2 FQGNSA. Trimming cost V 1 base and J 4 bases; bases outside gene matches: 4. This CDR3 has 16 residues. This CDR3 is CASSLVPAGGANVLTF. The CDR3 nucleotides are TGTGCCAGCAGCTTAGTCCCAGCGGGGGGGGCCAACGTCCTGACTTTC.

The sample holds many counts of this clonotype. The chain carries TRBV12-5 and TRBJ2-1, with 9 bases lining up with TRBD1. V shed 4 bases and J 8 bases; nucleotides not matched to a gene: 6. Germline loops: CDR1 LGHNT, CDR2 FRNRAP. The CDR3 is 14 residues long. This chain's CDR3 is CASGSGTGFDEQFF. DNA for the CDR3: TGTGCTAGTGGTTCCGGGACAGGGTTCGATGAGCAGTTCTTC.

This clonotype was seen repeatedly, ten times or more. This chain connects TRBV7-8 to TRBJ2-7, with D unresolved. The CDR3 loop spans 14 amino acids. V was pared by 4 bases and J by 1 base, with 11 bases between. Per germline, CDR1 SGHVS and CDR2 FQNEAQ. The CDR3 spells CASSSQALSYEQYF. Written as DNA, the CDR3 is TGTGCCAGCAGCTCCCAGGCCTTGTCCTACGAGCAGTACTTC.

As for this clonotype: A read error may be the cause here, since a much bigger clone is one base away. This chain joins TRBV18 and TRBJ1-5; no clear D gene. CDR3 length: 13 residues. Germline CDR1 reads KGHSH; CDR2 reads LQKENI. The CDR3, as DNA: TGTGCCAGCTCACCGGGGAGCAATGAGCCCCAGCATTTT. It encodes CASSPGSNEPQHF. Full variable domain (outside the CDR3, taken from reference TRBV18 and TRBJ1-5): NAGVMQNPRHLVRRRGQEARLRCSPMKGHSHVYWYRQLPEEGLKFMVYLQKENIIDESGMPKERFSAEFPKEGPSILRIQQVVRGDSAAYFCASSPGSNEPQHFGDGTRLSIL.

This clonotype was counted only a few times. A read error may be the cause here, since a much bigger clone is one base away. The V and J genes are TRBV20-1 and TRBJ1-2; 8 positions agree with TRBD1. V gave up 0 bases and J gave up 3 bases; unmatched junction bases: 9. The V gene's germline CDR1 is DFQATT and CDR2 SNEGSKA (reference sequence). The CDR3 spans 16 residues. In DNA, the CDR3 is TGCAGTGCTAGAGATTTGGGGACAGGCAGACACTATGGCTACACCTTC. It yields the protein CSARDLGTGRHYGYTF.

This clonotype was counted ten times or more. This rearrangement joins TRBV11-3 to TRBJ2-7; possible D gene TRBD1, 6 bases. Per the germline V gene, CDR1 is SGHNT and CDR2 is YENEEA. The ends were cut back, 4 bases at V and 0 bases at J, with 10 bases in the middle. The CDR3 spans 14 residues. The CDR3 nucleotides read TGTGCCAGCAGCTCCAGGGGCTCCTCCTACGAGCAGTACTTC. As protein: CASSSRGSSYEQYF.